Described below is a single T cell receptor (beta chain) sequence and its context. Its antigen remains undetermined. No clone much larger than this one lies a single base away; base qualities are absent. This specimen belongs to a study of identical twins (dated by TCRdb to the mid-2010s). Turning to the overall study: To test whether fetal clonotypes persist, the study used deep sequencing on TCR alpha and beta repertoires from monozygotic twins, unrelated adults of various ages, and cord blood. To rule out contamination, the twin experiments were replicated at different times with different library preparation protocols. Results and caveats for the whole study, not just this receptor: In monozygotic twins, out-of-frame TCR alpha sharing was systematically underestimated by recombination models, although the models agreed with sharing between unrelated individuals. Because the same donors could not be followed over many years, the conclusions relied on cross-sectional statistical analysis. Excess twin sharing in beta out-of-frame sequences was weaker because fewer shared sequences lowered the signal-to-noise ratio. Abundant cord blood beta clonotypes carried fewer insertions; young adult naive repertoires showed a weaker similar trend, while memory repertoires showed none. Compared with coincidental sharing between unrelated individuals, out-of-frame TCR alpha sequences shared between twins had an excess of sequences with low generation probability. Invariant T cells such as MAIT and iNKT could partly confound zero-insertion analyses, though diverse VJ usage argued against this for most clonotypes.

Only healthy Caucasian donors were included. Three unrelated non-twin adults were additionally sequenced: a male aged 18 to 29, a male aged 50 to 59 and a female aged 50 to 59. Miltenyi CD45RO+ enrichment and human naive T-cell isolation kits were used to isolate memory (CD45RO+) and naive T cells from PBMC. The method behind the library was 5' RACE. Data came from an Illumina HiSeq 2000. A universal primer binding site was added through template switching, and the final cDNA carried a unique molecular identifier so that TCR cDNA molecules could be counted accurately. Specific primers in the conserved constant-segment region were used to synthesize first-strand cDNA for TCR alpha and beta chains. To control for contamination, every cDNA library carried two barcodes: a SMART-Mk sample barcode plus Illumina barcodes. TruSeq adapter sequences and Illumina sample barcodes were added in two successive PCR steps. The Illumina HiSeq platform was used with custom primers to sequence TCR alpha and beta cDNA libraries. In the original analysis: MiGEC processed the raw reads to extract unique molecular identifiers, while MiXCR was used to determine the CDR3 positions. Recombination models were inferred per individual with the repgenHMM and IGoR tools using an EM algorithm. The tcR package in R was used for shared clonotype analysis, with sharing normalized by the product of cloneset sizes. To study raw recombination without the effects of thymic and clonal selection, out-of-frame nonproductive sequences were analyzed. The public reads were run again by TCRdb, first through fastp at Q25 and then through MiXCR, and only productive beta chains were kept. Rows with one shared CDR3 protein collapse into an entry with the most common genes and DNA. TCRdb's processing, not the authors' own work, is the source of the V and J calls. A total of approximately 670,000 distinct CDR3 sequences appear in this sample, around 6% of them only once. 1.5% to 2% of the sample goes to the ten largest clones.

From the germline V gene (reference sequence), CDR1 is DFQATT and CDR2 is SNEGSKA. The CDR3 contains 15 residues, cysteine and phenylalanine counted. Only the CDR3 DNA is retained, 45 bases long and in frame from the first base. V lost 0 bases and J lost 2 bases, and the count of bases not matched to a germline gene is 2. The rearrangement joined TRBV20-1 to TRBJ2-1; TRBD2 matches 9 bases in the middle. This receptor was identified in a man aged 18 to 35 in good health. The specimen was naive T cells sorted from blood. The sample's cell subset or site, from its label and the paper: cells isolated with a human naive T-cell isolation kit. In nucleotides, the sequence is TGCAGTGCTAGAGAGGGCGGGAGGGCCTACAATGAGCAGTTCTTC. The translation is CSAREGGRAYNEQFF.